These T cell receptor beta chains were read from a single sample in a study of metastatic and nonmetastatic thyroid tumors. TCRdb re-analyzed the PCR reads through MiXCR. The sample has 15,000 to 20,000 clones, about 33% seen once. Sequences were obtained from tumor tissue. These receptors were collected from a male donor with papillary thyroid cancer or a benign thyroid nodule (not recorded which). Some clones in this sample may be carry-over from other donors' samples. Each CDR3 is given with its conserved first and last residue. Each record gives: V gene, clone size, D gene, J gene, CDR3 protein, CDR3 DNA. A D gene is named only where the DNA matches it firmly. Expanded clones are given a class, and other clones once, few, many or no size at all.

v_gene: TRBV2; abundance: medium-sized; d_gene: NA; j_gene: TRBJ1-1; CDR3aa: CASSEDLQGLAFF; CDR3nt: TGTGCCAGCAGTGAAGATTTACAGGGTTTAGCTTTCTTT
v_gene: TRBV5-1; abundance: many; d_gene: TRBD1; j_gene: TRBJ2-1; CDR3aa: CASSVTTGDASYNEQFF; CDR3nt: TGCGCCAGCAGCGTCACCACAGGGGATGCCTCCTACAATGAGCAGTTCTTC
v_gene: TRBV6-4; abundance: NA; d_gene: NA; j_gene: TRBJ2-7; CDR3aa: CASSLDSWEQYF; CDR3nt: TGTGCCAGCAGCTTAGATTCTTGGGAGCAGTACTTC
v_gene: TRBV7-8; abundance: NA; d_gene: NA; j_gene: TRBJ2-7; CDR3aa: CASSSTGTVYEQYF; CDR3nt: TGTGCCAGCAGCTCCACCGGGACGGTCTACGAGCAGTACTTC
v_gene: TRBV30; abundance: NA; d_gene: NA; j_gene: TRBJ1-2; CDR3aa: CAYNTGGYTF; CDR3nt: TGTGCCTATAATACAGGAGGCTACACCTTC
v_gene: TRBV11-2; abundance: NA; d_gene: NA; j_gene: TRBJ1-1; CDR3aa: CASSAQGNTEAFF; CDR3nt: TGTGCCAGCAGCGCACAGGGGAACACTGAAGCTTTCTTT
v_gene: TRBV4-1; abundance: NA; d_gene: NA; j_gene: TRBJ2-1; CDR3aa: CASSQDPSQHNEQFF; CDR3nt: TGCGCCAGCAGCCAAGACCCTAGTCAGCACAATGAGCAGTTCTTC
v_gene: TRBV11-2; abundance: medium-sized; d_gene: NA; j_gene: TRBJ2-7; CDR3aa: CASSPGLDYEQYF; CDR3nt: TGTGCCAGCAGCCCGGGACTCGATTACGAGCAGTACTTC
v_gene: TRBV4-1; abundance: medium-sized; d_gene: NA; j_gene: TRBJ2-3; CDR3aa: CASSQVFEDTQYF; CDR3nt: TGCGCCAGCAGCCAAGTTTTCGAAGATACGCAGTATTTT
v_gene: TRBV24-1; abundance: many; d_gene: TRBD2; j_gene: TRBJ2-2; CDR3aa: CATSGRFGELFF; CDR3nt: TGTGCCACCAGCGGGAGGTTCGGGGAGCTGTTTTTT
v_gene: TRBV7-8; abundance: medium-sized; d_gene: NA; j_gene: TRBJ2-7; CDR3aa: CASSLGAYEQYF; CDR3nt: TGTGCCAGCAGCTTGGGGGCCTACGAGCAGTACTTC
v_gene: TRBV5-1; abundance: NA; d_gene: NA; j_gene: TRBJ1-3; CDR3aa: CASSLGDSGNTIYF; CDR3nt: TGCGCCAGCAGCTTAGGGGACTCTGGAAACACCATATATTTT
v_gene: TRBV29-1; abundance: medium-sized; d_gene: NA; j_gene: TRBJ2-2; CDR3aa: CSVVGLSGELFF; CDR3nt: TGCAGCGTTGTGGGTTTATCGGGGGAGCTGTTTTTT
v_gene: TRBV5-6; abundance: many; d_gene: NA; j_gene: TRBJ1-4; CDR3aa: CASSLGGRELFF; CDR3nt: TGTGCCAGCAGCCTCGGCGGCCGCGAACTGTTTTTT
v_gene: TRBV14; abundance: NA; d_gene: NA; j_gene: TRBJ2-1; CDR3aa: CASRPGTPLTSSYNEQFF; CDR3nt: TGTGCCAGCAGACCGGGGACACCATTAACGAGCTCCTACAATGAGCAGTTCTTC
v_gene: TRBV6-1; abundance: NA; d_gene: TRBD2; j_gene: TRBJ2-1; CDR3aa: CASRQTSGRVSEQFF; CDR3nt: TGTGCCAGCAGACAGACTAGCGGCCGTGTGAGTGAGCAGTTCTTC
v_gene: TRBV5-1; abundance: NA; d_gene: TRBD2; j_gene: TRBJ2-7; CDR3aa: CASSLRPSGDDYEQYF; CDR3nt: TGCGCCAGCAGCTTGAGACCTAGCGGGGACGACTACGAGCAGTACTTC
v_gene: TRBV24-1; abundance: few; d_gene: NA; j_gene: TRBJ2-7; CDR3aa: CATSDTGSYEQYF; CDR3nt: TGTGCCACCAGTGATACGGGATCCTACGAGCAGTACTTC
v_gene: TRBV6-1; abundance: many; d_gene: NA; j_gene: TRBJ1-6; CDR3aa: CASTPEGGHSPLHF; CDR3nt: TGTGCCAGCACCCCGGAGGGAGGGCATTCACCCCTCCACTTT
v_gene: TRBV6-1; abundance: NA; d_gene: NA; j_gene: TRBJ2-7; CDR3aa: CASSEGGGGGGYEQYF; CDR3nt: TGTGCCAGCAGTGAAGGAGGCGGGGGCGGGGGCTACGAGCAGTACTTC
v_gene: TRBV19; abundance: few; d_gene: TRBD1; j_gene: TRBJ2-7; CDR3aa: CATSGQFSYEQYF; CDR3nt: TGTGCCACTTCGGGACAGTTTTCCTACGAGCAGTACTTC
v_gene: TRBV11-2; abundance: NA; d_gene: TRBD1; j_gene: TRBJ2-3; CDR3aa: CASSLGQGARGTQYF; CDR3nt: TGTGCCAGCAGCTTAGGACAGGGGGCACGAGGTACGCAGTATTTT
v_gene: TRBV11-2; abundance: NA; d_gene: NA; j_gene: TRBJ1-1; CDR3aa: CASSLYGYEAFF; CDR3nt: TGTGCCAGCAGCTTATATGGGTATGAAGCTTTCTTT
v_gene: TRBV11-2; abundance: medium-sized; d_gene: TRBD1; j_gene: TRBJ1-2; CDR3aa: CASSLNNRGGYGYTF; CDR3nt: TGTGCCAGCAGCTTGAATAACAGGGGTGGCTATGGCTACACCTTC
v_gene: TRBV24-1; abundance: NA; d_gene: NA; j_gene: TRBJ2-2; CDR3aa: CATSGIRDTWELFF; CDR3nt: TGTGCCACCAGTGGTATAAGGGACACCTGGGAGCTGTTTTTT
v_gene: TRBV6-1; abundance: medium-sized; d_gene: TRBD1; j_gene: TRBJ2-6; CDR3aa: CASRTGGSGANVLTF; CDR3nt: TGTGCCAGCAGGACAGGGGGAAGTGGGGCCAACGTCCTGACTTTC
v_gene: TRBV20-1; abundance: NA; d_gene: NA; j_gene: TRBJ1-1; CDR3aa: CSARDPVLNTEAFF; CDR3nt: TGCAGTGCTAGAGACCCGGTGCTGAACACTGAAGCTTTCTTT
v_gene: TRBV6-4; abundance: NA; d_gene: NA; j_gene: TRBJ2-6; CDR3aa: CASGPPRVGGGVVANVLTF; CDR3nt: TGTGCCAGCGGTCCTCCCCGGGTAGGGGGGGGGGTCGTGGCCAACGTCCTGACTTTC
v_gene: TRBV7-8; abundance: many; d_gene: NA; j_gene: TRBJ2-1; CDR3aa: CASSLAFAGTKRYNEQFF; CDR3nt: TGTGCCAGCAGCTTAGCGTTTGCAGGGACGAAAAGATACAATGAGCAGTTCTTC
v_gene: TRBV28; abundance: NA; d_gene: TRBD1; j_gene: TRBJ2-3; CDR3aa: CASTLWDRDNTQYF; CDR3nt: TGTGCCAGCACTTTGTGGGACAGGGATAATACGCAGTATTTT
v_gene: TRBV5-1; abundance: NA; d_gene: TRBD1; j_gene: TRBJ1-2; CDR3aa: CASSTMGQNINYGYTF; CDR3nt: TGCGCCAGCAGCACCATGGGACAGAACATAAACTATGGCTACACCTTC
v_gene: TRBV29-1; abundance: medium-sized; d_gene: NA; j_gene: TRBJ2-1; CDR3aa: CSVRPRGNEQFF; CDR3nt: TGCAGCGTACGACCCCGGGGGAATGAGCAGTTCTTC
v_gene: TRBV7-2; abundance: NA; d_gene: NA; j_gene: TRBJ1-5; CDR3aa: CASSPGPYNQPQHF; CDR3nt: TGTGCCAGCAGCCCCGGACCTTACAATCAGCCCCAGCATTTT
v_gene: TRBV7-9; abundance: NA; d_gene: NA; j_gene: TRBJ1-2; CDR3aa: CASSLIYRGAEGYTF; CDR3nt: TGTGCCAGCAGCTTAATCTATCGGGGGGCGGAAGGCTACACCTTC
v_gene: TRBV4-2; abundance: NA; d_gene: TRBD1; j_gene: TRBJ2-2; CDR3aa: CASSLETGSGELFF; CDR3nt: TGTGCCAGCAGCCTGGAGACAGGGTCCGGGGAGCTGTTTTTT
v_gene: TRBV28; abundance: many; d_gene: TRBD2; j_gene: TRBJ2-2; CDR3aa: CASKSPRRTGGRTGELFF; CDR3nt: TGTGCCAGCAAGTCCCCTAGGCGCACGGGAGGTCGAACCGGGGAGCTGTTTTTT
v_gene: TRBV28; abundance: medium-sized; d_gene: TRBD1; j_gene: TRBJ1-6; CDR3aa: CASSVAGTVELSPLHF; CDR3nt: TGTGCCAGCAGTGTCGCCGGGACAGTAGAATTATCACCCCTCCACTTT
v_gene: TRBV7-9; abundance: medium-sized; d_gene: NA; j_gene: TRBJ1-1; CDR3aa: CASSFDWTEAFF; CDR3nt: TGTGCCAGCAGCTTCGATTGGACTGAAGCTTTCTTT
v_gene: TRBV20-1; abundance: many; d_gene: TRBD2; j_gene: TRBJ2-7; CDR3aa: CSARDPSGRGYEQYF; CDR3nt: TGCAGTGCTAGAGACCCTAGCGGGAGGGGGTACGAGCAGTACTTC
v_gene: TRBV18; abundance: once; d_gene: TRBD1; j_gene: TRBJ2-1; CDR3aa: CASYPRGSYNEQFF; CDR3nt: TGTGCCAGCTACCCCAGGGGGTCCTACAATGAGCAGTTCTTC
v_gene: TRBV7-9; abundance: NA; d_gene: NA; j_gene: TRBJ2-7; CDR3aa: CASSPQSSTEQYF; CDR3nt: TGTGCCAGCAGCCCCCAGTCCTCTACCGAGCAGTACTTC
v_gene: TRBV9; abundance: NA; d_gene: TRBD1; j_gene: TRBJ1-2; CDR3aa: CASSQIRDRRDYGYTF; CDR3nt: TGTGCCAGCAGCCAGATCAGGGACAGGCGAGACTATGGCTACACCTTC
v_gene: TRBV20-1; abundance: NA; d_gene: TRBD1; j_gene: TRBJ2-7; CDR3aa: CSAPGQRLMIPYEQYF; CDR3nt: TGCAGTGCGCCGGGACAGCGCTTGATGATTCCCTACGAGCAGTACTTC
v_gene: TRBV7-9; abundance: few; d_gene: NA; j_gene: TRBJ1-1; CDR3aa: CASSPGHGLNTEAFF; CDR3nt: TGTGCCAGCAGCCCAGGACACGGCTTGAACACTGAAGCTTTCTTT
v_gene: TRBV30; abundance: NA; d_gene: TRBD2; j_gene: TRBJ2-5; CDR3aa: CALNGASGAQDTQYF; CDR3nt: TGTGCCTTGAATGGCGCTAGCGGGGCTCAAGATACCCAGTACTTC
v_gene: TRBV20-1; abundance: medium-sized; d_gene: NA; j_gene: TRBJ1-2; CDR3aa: CSASTGRSYGYTF; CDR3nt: TGCAGTGCTAGCACAGGGAGAAGCTATGGCTACACCTTC
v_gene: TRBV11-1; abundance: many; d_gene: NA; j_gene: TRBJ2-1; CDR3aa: CASSLALVQGWPSNEQFF; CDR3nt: TGTGCCAGCAGCTTAGCGCTGGTCCAGGGCTGGCCCTCCAATGAGCAGTTCTTC
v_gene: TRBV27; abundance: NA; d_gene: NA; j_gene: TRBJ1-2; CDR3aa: CASSLTGYYGYTF; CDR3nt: TGTGCCAGCAGTTTAACAGGGTACTATGGCTACACCTTC
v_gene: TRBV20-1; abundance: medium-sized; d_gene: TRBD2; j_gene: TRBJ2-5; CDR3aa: CSARVGGGQETQYF; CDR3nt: TGCAGTGCTAGGGTCGGCGGGGGTCAGGAGACCCAGTACTTC
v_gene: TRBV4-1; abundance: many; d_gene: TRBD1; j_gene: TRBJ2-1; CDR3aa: CASSRPGQGNEQFF; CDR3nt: TGCGCCAGCTCTCGTCCGGGACAGGGAAATGAGCAGTTCTTC
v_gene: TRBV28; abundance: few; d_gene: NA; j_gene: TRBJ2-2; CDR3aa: CASSLSGVTLTGELFF; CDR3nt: TGTGCCAGCAGTTTATCGGGGGTAACCCTCACCGGGGAGCTGTTTTTT
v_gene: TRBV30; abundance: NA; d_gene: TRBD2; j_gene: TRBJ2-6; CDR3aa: CAWRVAGARSGANVLTF; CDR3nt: TGTGCCTGGAGGGTAGCGGGAGCGAGATCCGGGGCCAACGTCCTGACTTTC
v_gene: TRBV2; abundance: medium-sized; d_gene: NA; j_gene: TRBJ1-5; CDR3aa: CASSDQGGNQPQHF; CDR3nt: TGTGCCAGCAGTGACCAGGGTGGGAATCAGCCCCAGCATTTT
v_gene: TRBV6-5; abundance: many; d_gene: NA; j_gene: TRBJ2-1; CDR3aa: CASSYVPDTGSYNEQFF; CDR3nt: TGTGCCAGCAGTTACGTGCCTGACACAGGATCATACAATGAGCAGTTCTTC